This paragraph reports one T cell receptor beta chain. Participants, about 18 to 90 years old, spanned under 30 US areas. Participants were placed into cohorts based on the clinical history they reported. The CDR3 loop spans 13 amino acids. Trimming took off 7 bases at V and 8 bases at J, with 17 bases between the two ends. This specimen belongs to a study of blood T cell repertoires in COVID-19. The overall study: Acute-phase and convalescent COVID-19 samples originated in the United States, Italy and Spain. The cDNA or gDNA used as material had been derived from T cells, B-cell-depleted T cells, or PBMCs.

The assay was immunoSEQ multiplex PCR, and TCRdb's table has in-frame clones only and misses some. This repertoire shows around 200,000 clones, roughly 90% found once; its top ten account for 9% to 12%. The sequenced sample was PBMCs or T cells enriched from blood (not recorded which). The chain is built from TRBV12-3 or TRBV12-4 and TRBJ1-2; tentatively, D is TRBD1 (5 bases). This sequence was found in a man younger than 30 with acute COVID-19. The CDR3 DNA is TGTGCCAGCACCCAACCGGGGGGGGAGGGCTACACCTTC. This sequence encodes CASTQPGGEGYTF.